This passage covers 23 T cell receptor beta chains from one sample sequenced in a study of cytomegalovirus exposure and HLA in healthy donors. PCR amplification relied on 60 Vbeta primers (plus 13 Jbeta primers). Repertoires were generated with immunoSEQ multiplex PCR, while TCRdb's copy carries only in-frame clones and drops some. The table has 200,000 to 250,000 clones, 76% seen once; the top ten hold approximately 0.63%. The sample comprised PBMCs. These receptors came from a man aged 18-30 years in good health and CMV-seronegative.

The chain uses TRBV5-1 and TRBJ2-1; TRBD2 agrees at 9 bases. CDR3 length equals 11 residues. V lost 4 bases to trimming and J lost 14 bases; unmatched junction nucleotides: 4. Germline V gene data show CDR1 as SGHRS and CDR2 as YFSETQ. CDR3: CASSLGTSKFF. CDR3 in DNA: TGCGCCAGCAGCCTCGGGACTAGCAAGTTCTTC.

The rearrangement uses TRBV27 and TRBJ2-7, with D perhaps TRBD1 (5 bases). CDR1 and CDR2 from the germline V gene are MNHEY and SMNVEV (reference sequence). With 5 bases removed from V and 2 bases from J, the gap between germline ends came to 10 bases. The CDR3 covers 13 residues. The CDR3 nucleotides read TGTGCCAGCAGTCCTGACAGAGCCTACGAGCAGTACTTC. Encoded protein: CASSPDRAYEQYF.

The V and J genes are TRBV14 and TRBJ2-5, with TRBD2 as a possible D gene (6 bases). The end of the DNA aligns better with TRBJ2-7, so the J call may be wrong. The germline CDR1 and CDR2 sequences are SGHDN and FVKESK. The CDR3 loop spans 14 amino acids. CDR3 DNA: TGTGCCAGCAGCCAAGTGGGGGGTTCCTACGAGCAGTACTTC. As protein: CASSQVGGSYEQYF.

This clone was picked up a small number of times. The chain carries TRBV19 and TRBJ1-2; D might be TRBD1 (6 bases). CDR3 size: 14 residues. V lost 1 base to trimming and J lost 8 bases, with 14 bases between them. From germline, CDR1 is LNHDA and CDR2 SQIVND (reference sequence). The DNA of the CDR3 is TGTGCCAGTAGTATAGGTGGCCAGGGGAAAGGCTACACCTTC. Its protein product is CASSIGGQGKGYTF.

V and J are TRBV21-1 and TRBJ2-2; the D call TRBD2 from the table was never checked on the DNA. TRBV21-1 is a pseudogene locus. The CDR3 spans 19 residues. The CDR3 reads CASSKNRARLAGYTGELFF. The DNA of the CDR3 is TGTGCCAGCAGCAAAAACCGGGCCAGGCTAGCGGGTTACACCGGGGAGCTGTTTTTT.

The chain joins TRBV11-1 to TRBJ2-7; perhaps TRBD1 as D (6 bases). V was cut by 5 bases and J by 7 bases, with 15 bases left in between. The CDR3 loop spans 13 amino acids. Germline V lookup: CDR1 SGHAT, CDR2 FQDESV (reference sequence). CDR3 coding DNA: TGTGCCAGCAGCACAGGGAGCCGAAGGGAGCAGTACTTC. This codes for CASSTGSRREQYF.

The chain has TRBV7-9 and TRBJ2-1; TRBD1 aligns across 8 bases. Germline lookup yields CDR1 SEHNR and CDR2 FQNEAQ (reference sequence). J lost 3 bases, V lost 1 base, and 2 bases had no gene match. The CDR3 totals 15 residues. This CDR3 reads CASSLDTGGYNEQFF. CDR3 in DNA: TGTGCCAGCAGCTTAGATACAGGGGGCTACAATGAGCAGTTCTTC.

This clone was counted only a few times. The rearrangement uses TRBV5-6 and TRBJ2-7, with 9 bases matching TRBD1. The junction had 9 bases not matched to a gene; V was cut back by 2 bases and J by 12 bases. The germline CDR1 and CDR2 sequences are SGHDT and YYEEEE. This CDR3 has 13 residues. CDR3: CASSFETGGPGYF. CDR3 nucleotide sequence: TGTGCCAGCAGCTTCGAGACAGGGGGTCCCGGGTACTTC.

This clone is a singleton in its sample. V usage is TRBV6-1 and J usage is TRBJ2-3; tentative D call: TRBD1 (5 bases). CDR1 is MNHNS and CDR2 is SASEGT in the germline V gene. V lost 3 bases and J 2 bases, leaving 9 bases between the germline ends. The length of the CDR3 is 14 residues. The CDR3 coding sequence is TGTGCCAGCAGTGACAGGGCCCCCACAGATACGCAGTATTTT. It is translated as CASSDRAPTDTQYF.

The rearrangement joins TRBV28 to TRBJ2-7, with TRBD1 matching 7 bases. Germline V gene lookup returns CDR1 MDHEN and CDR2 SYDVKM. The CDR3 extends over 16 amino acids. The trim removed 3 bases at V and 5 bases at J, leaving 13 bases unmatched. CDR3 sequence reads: CASSFRGGQAPNEQYF. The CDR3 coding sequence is TGTGCCAGCAGTTTCAGGGGCGGACAGGCGCCTAACGAGCAGTACTTC.

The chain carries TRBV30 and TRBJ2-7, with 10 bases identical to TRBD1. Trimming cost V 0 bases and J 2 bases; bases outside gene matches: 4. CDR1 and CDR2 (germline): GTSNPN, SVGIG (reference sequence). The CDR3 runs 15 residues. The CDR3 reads CAWSVGQGSPYEQYF. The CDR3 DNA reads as TGTGCCTGGAGTGTGGGACAGGGGAGCCCCTACGAGCAGTACTTC.

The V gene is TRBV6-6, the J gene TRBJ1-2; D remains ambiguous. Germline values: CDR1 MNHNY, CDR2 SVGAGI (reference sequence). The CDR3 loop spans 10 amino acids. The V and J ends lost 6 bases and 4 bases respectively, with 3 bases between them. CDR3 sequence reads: CASSLYGYTF. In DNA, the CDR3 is TGTGCCAGCAGCCTCTATGGCTACACCTTC.

CDR3 nucleotides: TGTGCCAGCAGCGCCCGACTAGCGGGAAGCTCCTACAATGAGCAGTTCTTC. Translated, it gives CASSARLAGSSYNEQFF. V gene TRBV9 combines with J gene TRBJ2-1, with 11 bases that match TRBD2. Germline loops: CDR1 SGDLS, CDR2 YYNGEE. The CDR3 is 17 residues long. Trimming took 3 bases from V and 0 from J; bases not matched to a gene: 5.

The CDR3 protein is CAISGPAGLSYEQYF. CDR3 coding DNA: TGTGCCATCAGTGGGCCAGCGGGGTTATCCTACGAGCAGTACTTC. The gene calls are TRBV10-3 and TRBJ2-7; 7 nucleotides match TRBD2. CDR1 and CDR2 from the germline V gene are ENHRY and SYGVKD. The CDR3 is 15 amino acids. With V trimmed by 4 bases and J by 1 base, 7 bases remained unmatched.

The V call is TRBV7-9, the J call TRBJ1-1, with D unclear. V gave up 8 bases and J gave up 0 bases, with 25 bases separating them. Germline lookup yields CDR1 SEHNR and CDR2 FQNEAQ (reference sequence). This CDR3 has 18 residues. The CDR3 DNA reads TGTGCCAGCGCCGCAAGACCCAGAAAAGAGGCCATGAACACTGAAGCTTTCTTT. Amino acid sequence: CASAARPRKEAMNTEAFF.

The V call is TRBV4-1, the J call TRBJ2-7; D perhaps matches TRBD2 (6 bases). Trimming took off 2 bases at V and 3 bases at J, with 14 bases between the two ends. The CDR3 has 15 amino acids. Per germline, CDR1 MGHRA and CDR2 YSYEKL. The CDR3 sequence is CASSQSTGDRYEQYF. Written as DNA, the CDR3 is TGCGCCAGCAGCCAAAGTACGGGGGACCGCTACGAGCAGTACTTC.

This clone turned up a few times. CDR3 bases: TGTGCCAGCAGCAAAGGGACTAGCGGGAGGGGAGATACGCAGTATTTT. Protein: CASSKGTSGRGDTQYF. V is TRBV11-2 and J is TRBJ2-3; TRBD2 matches 16 bases. This CDR3 has 16 residues. CDR1 and CDR2 from the germline V gene are SGHAT and FQNNGV. V dropped 5 bases and J dropped 5; count of bases not matched to a gene: 4.

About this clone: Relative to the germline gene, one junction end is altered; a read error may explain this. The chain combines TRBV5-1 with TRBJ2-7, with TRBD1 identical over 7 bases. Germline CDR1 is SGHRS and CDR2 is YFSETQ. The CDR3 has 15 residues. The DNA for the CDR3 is TGTGCCAGCAGCTTTCAGGGGACAGACCGCTACGAGCAGTACTTC. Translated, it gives CASSFQGTDRYEQYF.

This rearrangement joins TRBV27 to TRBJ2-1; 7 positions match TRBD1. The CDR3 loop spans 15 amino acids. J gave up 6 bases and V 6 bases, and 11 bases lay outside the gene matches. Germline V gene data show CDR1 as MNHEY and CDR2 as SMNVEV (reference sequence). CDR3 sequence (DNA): TGTGCCAGCAGCAAGGGACAGCCTGAGGGCAATGAGCAGTTCTTC. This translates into CASSKGQPEGNEQFF.

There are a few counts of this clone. The CDR3 DNA reads TGTGCCAGCAGCTCTGGACAGGTCTCCTACGAGCAGTACTTC. Translation gives CASSSGQVSYEQYF. The chain has TRBV7-6 and TRBJ2-7; 7 nucleotides agree with TRBD1. J gave up 0 bases and V 4 bases, and 3 bases lay outside the gene matches. This CDR3 region has 14 residues. In germline, CDR1 is SGHVS, CDR2 FNYEAQ.

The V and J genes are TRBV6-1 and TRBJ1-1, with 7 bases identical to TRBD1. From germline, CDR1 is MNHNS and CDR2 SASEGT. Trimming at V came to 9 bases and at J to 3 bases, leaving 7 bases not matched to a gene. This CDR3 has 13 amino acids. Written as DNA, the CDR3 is TGTGCCAGTGCGACAGGGAAGGACACTGAAGCTTTCTTT. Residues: CASATGKDTEAFF.

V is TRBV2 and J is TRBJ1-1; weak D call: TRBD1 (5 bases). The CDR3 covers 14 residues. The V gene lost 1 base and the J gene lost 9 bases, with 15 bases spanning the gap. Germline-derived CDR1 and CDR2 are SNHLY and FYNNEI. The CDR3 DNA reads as TGTGCCAGCAGTGAAGTATTGGTCGGGGGGAAAGCTTTCTTT. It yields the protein CASSEVLVGGKAFF. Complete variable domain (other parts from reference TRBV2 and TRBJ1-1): EPEVTQTPSHQVTQMGQEVILRCVPISNHLYFYWYRQILGQKVEFLVSFYNNEISEKSEIFDDQFSVERPDGSNFTLKIRSTKLEDSAMYFCASSEVLVGGKAFFGQGTRLTVV.

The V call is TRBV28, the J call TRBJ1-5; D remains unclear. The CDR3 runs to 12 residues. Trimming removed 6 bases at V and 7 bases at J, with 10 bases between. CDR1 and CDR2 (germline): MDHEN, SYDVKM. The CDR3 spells CASSNGIQPQHF. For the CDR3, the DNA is TGTGCCAGCAGCAACGGGATACAGCCCCAGCATTTT.